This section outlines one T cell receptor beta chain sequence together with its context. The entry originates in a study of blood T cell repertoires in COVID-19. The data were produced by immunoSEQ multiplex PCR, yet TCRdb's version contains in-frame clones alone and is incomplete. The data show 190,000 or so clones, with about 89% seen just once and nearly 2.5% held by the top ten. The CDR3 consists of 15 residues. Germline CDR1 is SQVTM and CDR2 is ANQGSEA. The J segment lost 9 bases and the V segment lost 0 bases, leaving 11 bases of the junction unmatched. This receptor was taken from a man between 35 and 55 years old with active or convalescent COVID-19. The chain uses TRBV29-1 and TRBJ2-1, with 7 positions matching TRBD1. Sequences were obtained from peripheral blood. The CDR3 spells CSVEDRAGGEGEQFF. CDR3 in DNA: TGCAGCGTTGAAGATCGGGCAGGGGGTGAGGGTGAGCAGTTCTTC.